This entry lists 24 T cell receptor beta chains sequenced from one sample in a study of T cells after yellow fever vaccination. Via MiXCR, TCRdb re-called the 5' RACE reads, giving one row per CDR3 protein. The sample yields 99,000 or so distinct CDR3 sequences, approximately 5.5% seen once. Material: CD8+ T cells sorted from PBMCs, obtained 10 days after the yellow fever booster vaccination. The receptors were sampled from a man between 18 and 29 years old who received the YFV17D yellow fever vaccine.

The sample holds a few counts of this clonotype. V and J are TRBV6-2 or TRBV6-3 and TRBJ1-5; D remains ambiguous. The germline CDR1 and CDR2 sequences are MNHEY and SVGEGT. The V and J ends lost 9 bases and 2 bases respectively, with 14 bases between them. The length of the CDR3 is 14 residues. The CDR3 bases are TGTGCCAGTAATCAGGAAGCGGGCAATCAGCCCCAGCATTTT. Its translation is CASNQEAGNQPQHF.

The sample holds a few counts of this clonotype. The V and J genes are TRBV5-6 and TRBJ2-1; D perhaps matches TRBD1 (6 bases). The CDR3 spans 17 residues. The germline gives CDR1 SGHDT, CDR2 YYEEEE. V dropped 0 bases and J dropped 10 bases, with 23 bases sitting between them. For the CDR3, the DNA is TGTGCCAGCAGCTTGGCCCTGAGGGAAAGCTTGCAGGGGGAGCAGTTCTTC. Protein sequence: CASSLALRESLQGEQFF.

The chain joins TRBV2 to TRBJ1-5; 8 nucleotides match TRBD1. CDR1 and CDR2 from the germline V gene are SNHLY and FYNNEI. V was clipped by 1 base and J by 7 bases; unmatched bases: 9. The CDR3 covers 16 residues. CDR3 sequence: CASSEGLQGERQPQHF. CDR3 coding DNA: TGTGCCAGCAGTGAAGGTTTACAGGGGGAAAGGCAGCCCCAGCATTTT.

Only a few counts were recorded for this clonotype. J is TRBJ1-6 and V is TRBV12-3 or TRBV12-4; 8 bases line up with TRBD1. The V gene end was trimmed by 5 bases and the J gene end by 5 bases; junction bases not matched to a gene: 5. This CDR3 spans 15 amino acids. The CDR3 region is CASSPWDRNNSPLHF. The CDR3 coding sequence is TGTGCCAGCAGTCCCTGGGACAGGAATAATTCACCCCTCCACTTT.

The genes are TRBV7-3 and TRBJ2-3; D unresolved. This CDR3 is built from 13 residues. Per germline, CDR1 SGHTA and CDR2 FQGTGA. V lost 2 bases, J lost 1 base, and 4 bases lay in between. CDR3 loop: CASSLSRTDTQYF. The CDR3 coding sequence is TGTGCCAGCAGCTTATCTCGCACAGATACGCAGTATTTT.

This clonotype was counted only a few times. The rearrangement uses TRBV6-5 and TRBJ2-3; no clear D. Germline CDR1 and CDR2: MNHEY and SVGAGI. This CDR3 region has 13 residues. The germline V and J ends were trimmed by 3 bases and 4 bases, with 8 bases remaining between them. The CDR3 loop reads CASSYGSADTQYF. The CDR3 DNA is TGTGCCAGCAGTTATGGGTCAGCAGATACGCAGTATTTT.

This clonotype was seen more than once but under ten times. This chain uses TRBV4-1 with TRBJ2-1; TRBD1 matches at 10 bases. The trim removed 8 bases at V and 4 bases at J, leaving 5 bases unmatched. Germline CDR1 is MGHRA and CDR2 is YSYEKL. The CDR3 has 14 amino acids. CDR3 in amino acids: CASSGQGVYNEQFF. CDR3 bases: TGCGCCAGCTCCGGACAGGGGGTGTACAATGAGCAGTTCTTC.

The chain links TRBV19 to TRBJ1-5; tentatively, D is TRBD1 (6 bases). The germline V and J ends were trimmed by 8 bases and 1 base, with 12 bases remaining between them. CDR1 and CDR2 (germline): LNHDA, SQIVND (reference sequence). The CDR3 has 14 residues. This CDR3 reads CASLPGTSNQPQHF. CDR3 DNA: TGTGCCAGTCTCCCAGGGACAAGCAATCAGCCCCAGCATTTT.

The V gene is TRBV4-1, the J gene TRBJ2-1; D tentatively fits TRBD1 or TRBD2 (6 bases each). From germline, CDR1 is MGHRA and CDR2 YSYEKL. The CDR3 is 15 residues long. V dropped 4 bases and J dropped 8 bases, with 18 bases sitting between them. As DNA, the CDR3 is TGCGCCAGCAGCCCCATGGGGGGCCCTAGGGATGAGCAGTTCTTC. Protein product: CASSPMGGPRDEQFF.

In its sample, this clonotype was seen a few times. This rearrangement joins TRBV6-2 or TRBV6-3 to TRBJ2-1; 7 bases are shared with TRBD2. Germline V CDR1 and CDR2: MNHEY, SVGEGT. J lost 7 bases, V lost 2 bases, and 5 bases had no gene match. This CDR3 region has 14 residues. CDR3 nucleotides: TGTGCCAGCAGTTACAGCGGGGAGGGGAATGAGCAGTTCTTC. It codes for CASSYSGEGNEQFF.

This sequence joins TRBV6-5 and TRBJ1-4, with D possibly matching TRBD1 (6 bases). V shed 6 bases and J shed 3 bases, with 14 bases lying between them. CDR1 and CDR2 from the germline V gene are MNHEY and SVGAGI. This CDR3 is 15 amino acids long. CDR3 DNA: TGTGCCAGCAGAGCAGGGGTCACGGCTAATGAAAAACTGTTTTTT. As protein: CASRAGVTANEKLFF.

This clonotype was seen a handful of times. The chain employs TRBV5-1 and TRBJ2-7; the D is unclear. This CDR3 is 17 amino acids long. V was cut by 4 bases and J by 2 bases, with 22 bases left in between. Per germline, CDR1 SGHRS and CDR2 YFSETQ. The CDR3, as DNA: TGCGCCAGCAGCCGTCAACCCCGGATAGTCTCCCCCTACGAGCAGTACTTC. It encodes CASSRQPRIVSPYEQYF.

The chain employs TRBV6-2 or TRBV6-3 and TRBJ2-7; possibly TRBD1 or TRBD2 for D (6 bases each). Trimming pared 6 bases from V and 2 bases from J, leaving 14 bases between. The germline V gene has CDR1 MNHEY and CDR2 SVGEGT. CDR3 length equals 14 residues. Written as DNA, the CDR3 is TGTGCCAGCAGGACTGCGGGGACAACCTACGAGCAGTACTTC. It specifies CASRTAGTTYEQYF.

This clonotype showed up just a few times. The genes are TRBV19 and TRBJ1-2, with D maybe TRBD1 (5 bases). This CDR3 has 15 amino acids. Trimming removed 9 bases at V and 11 bases at J, with 28 bases between. In germline, CDR1 is LNHDA, CDR2 SQIVND (reference sequence). CDR3 nucleotide sequence: TGTGCCAGGCCGTCCGGGACCCTGTTTTTCTCGGGTTACACCTTC. Translated, it gives CARPSGTLFFSGYTF.

This clonotype was found many times. The rearrangement uses TRBV15 and TRBJ2-1; 7 bases are a match to TRBD1. Trimming removed 5 bases from V and 5 bases from J; junction bases left unmatched: 12. Germline CDR1 is LNHNV and CDR2 is YYDKDF (reference sequence). CDR3 length: 16 residues. CDR3 region: CATSASPGQIHNEQFF. The DNA of the CDR3 is TGTGCCACCAGCGCATCTCCGGGACAGATTCACAATGAGCAGTTCTTC.

This clonotype came up many times. The chain is built from TRBV10-1 and TRBJ2-5; D is undetermined. V lost 2 bases to trimming and J lost 0 bases, with 4 bases between them. The CDR3 runs 13 residues. Germline CDR1 reads WNHNN; CDR2 reads SYGVQD (reference sequence). The CDR3 sequence: CASSEQYQETQYF. CDR3 DNA sequence: TGCGCCAGCAGTGAGCAGTACCAAGAGACCCAGTACTTC.

This clonotype was seen ten or more times. The gene calls are TRBV4-3 and TRBJ1-1; the D is unclear. Germline CDR1 and CDR2: LGHNA and YSLEER. V was shortened by 0 bases and J by 5 bases, with 4 bases between the two germline ends. CDR3 length: 12 residues. CDR3 in DNA: TGCGCCAGCAGCCAAGATGAAACTGAAGCTTTCTTT. Amino acids: CASSQDETEAFF.

The chain uses TRBV10-2 and TRBJ2-7; 10 bases align to TRBD2. CDR1 is WSHSY, CDR2 SAAADI, per germline. CDR3 length: 15 amino acids. After removal of 4 bases from V and 2 bases from J, the junction contained 5 bases not matched to a gene. The CDR3 nucleotides read TGCGCCAGCAGTGGGAGCGGGGGGGAGACCTACGAGCAGTACTTC. Encoded protein: CASSGSGGETYEQYF.

The sample holds many counts of this clonotype. The V and J genes are TRBV6-1 and TRBJ2-7; D assignment may be TRBD1 or TRBD2 (5 bases each). This CDR3 is 15 amino acids long. CDR1 and CDR2 (germline): MNHNS, SASEGT. V was trimmed by 6 bases and J by 6 bases, leaving 21 bases between them. The CDR3 bases are TGTGCCAGCAGAGACTGGGCCGGGACCCCTACCGAGCAGTACTTC. This codes for CASRDWAGTPTEQYF.

The sample holds a few counts of this clonotype. The chain employs TRBV7-3 and TRBJ2-3, with D unclear. The germline V gene encodes CDR1 SGHTA and CDR2 FQGTGA. This CDR3 comprises 16 residues. The V and J ends lost 2 bases and 3 bases respectively, with 15 bases between them. The CDR3 bases are TGTGCCAGCAGCTTATTTGGGGTGAGGAGAACAGATACGCAGTATTTT. As protein: CASSLFGVRRTDTQYF.

The J gene is TRBJ2-1, the V gene TRBV7-2, with D unclear. V gave up 1 base and J gave up 4 bases, with 11 bases separating them. This CDR3 has 15 residues. Germline values: CDR1 SGHTA, CDR2 FQGNSA. Written as DNA, the CDR3 is TGTGCCAGCAGCTTAGGGAGTAGGGCGTACAATGAGCAGTTCTTC. Translated: CASSLGSRAYNEQFF.

This clonotype was detected many times. The chain couples TRBV6-6 to TRBJ2-3; D is perhaps TRBD1 (6 bases). V was trimmed by 7 bases and J by 5 bases, leaving 10 bases between them. The CDR3 has 12 amino acids. The germline V gene has CDR1 MNHNY and CDR2 SVGAGI (reference sequence). The CDR3 bases are TGTGCCAGCACCTCAGGGGTAGATACGCAGTATTTT. It is translated as CASTSGVDTQYF.

Ten or more counts support this clonotype. V and J are TRBV27 and TRBJ1-2, with unresolved D. The V end was cut by 3 bases, the J end by 7 bases, with 24 bases between. Per the germline V gene, CDR1 is MNHEY and CDR2 is SMNVEV (reference sequence). This CDR3 region has 17 residues. DNA for the CDR3: TGTGCCAGCAGTTTGAGTATGTCTGCGGGGTTGATCTCTGGCTACACCTTC. It codes for CASSLSMSAGLISGYTF.

This clonotype was observed a few times. The chain links TRBV3-2 to TRBJ2-1; the table's D call of TRBD1 was not tested on the DNA. TRBV3-2 is given as a pseudogene. The CDR3 length is 14 residues. CDR3 protein: CASSQETGNNEQFF. The CDR3 DNA is TGTGCCAGCAGCCAAGAGACAGGGAACAATGAGCAGTTCTTC.